The 21 T cell receptor beta chains listed next were all sequenced from one sample in a study of shared clonotypes between healthy human individuals. The protocol was immunoSEQ multiplex PCR, while the TCRdb copy is restricted to in-frame clones and leaves out a portion. The data hold about 1.9 million clones, with 85% to 95% observed a single time. CD45RO-negative cells were positively selected for CCR7, leaving out terminally differentiated effector memory CD45RA+ cells. The source material was naive CD8+ T cells from PBMCs. The origin of the receptors is a man aged 18 to 30 in good health. Some clones in this sample may be carry-over from other donors' samples.

This clone was picked up one time. The V gene is TRBV28, the J gene TRBJ2-7, with D possibly TRBD2 on 6 matching bases. The CDR3 is 18 amino acids. V shed 7 bases and J shed 0 bases, with 25 bases lying between them. Looked up from germline, CDR1 is MDHEN and CDR2 is SYDVKM. The CDR3 bases are TGTGCCAGCATACCATGGGGGGAGAGCGGGTTACACTCCTACGAGCAGTACTTC. It translates to CASIPWGESGLHSYEQYF.

The genes are TRBV25-1 and TRBJ1-4; D remains ambiguous. In germline, CDR1 is MGHDK, CDR2 SYGVNS. The CDR3 runs to 14 residues. V was shortened by 3 bases and J by 8 bases, with 13 bases between the two germline ends. The CDR3 coding sequence is TGTGCCAGCAGTGACGAGAGGAGAAACGAAAAACTGTTTTTT. Residues: CASSDERRNEKLFF.

The sample holds one count of this clone. The V gene is TRBV4-3, the J gene TRBJ2-1, with D uncertain. Germline V lookup: CDR1 LGHNA, CDR2 YSLEER. The CDR3 loop spans 13 amino acids. Trimming removed 1 base from V and 9 bases from J, with 10 bases in between. The CDR3 region is CASSQVGGPEQFF. DNA of the CDR3: TGCGCCAGCAGCCAAGTCGGCGGTCCTGAGCAGTTCTTC.

The J gene is TRBJ2-1, the V gene TRBV30; D is possibly TRBD1 or TRBD2 (5 bases each). Looked up from germline, CDR1 is GTSNPN and CDR2 is SVGIG (reference sequence). CDR3 size: 13 residues. V was cut by 8 bases and J by 8 bases, with 19 bases left in between. CDR3 in DNA: TGTGCCCTCTCGGGACCCATCACCGATGAGCAGTTCTTC. Its protein is CALSGPITDEQFF. The full variable domain, in which reference TRBV30 and TRBJ2-1 provide the parts outside the CDR3, is SQTIHQWPATLVQPVGSPLSLECTVEGTSNPNLYWYRQAAGRGLQLLFYSVGIGQISSEVPQNLSASRPQDRQFILSSKKLLLSDSGFYLCALSGPITDEQFFGPGTRLTVL.

This clone was picked up one time. The chain recombines TRBV28 with TRBJ1-2; D remains ambiguous. This CDR3 is 13 amino acids long. Trimming took 4 bases from V and 8 from J, leaving 14 bases between them. Germline V gene lookup returns CDR1 MDHEN and CDR2 SYDVKM. This chain's CDR3 is CASSSEAFTGYTF. CDR3 coding DNA: TGTGCCAGCAGTTCTGAGGCCTTCACGGGCTACACCTTC.

Comments on this clone: This sample includes further DNA sequences coding for the same CDR3. The chain combines TRBV7-2 with TRBJ2-7, with D uncertain. CDR3 size: 13 residues. Germline V lookup: CDR1 SGHTA, CDR2 FQGNSA. The V and J ends lost 1 base and 6 bases respectively, with 10 bases between them. The CDR3 DNA reads TGTGCCAGCAGCTTAGTTTCTCTCGGCGAGCAGTACTTC. Translated, it gives CASSLVSLGEQYF.

V gene TRBV7-9 combines with J gene TRBJ2-4; D gene uncertain. V lost 5 bases and J 5 bases, leaving 7 bases between the germline ends. The CDR3 totals 12 residues. Looked up from germline, CDR1 is SEHNR and CDR2 is FQNEAQ (reference sequence). The CDR3 loop is CASSPVENIQYF. The DNA of the CDR3 is TGTGCCAGCAGCCCGGTGGAAAACATTCAGTACTTC.

The sample holds a few counts of this clone. The CDR3 ends on some other residue instead of the conserved phenylalanine or tryptophan, so this is likely a read error. The limits of the CDR3 on the DNA are not certain, so only TCRdb's listed CDR3 is given. The chain is built from TRBV21-1 and TRBJ1-1; TRBD1, the D gene given by the table, was not confirmed from the DNA. TRBV21-1 is a pseudogene locus. The CDR3 adds up to 10 amino acids, both ends counted. CDR3 amino acids: CASSKVEGAR.

The chain links TRBV19 to TRBJ1-1; D uncertain. This CDR3 has 14 residues. The germline V and J ends were trimmed by 5 bases and 0 bases, with 10 bases remaining between them. In germline, CDR1 is LNHDA, CDR2 SQIVND (reference sequence). Here the CDR3 reads CASSPPTVNTEAFF. CDR3 bases: TGTGCCAGTAGTCCCCCCACAGTGAACACTGAAGCTTTCTTT.

The chain has TRBV7-3 and TRBJ1-5; perhaps TRBD1 as D (5 bases). Germline CDR1 reads SGHTA; CDR2 reads FQGTGA. V shed 1 base and J shed 3 bases, with 10 bases lying between them. The CDR3 totals 15 residues. The CDR3 loop is CASSLMLGDNQPQHF. The CDR3 nucleotides are TGTGCCAGCAGCTTAATGCTAGGGGACAATCAGCCCCAGCATTTT.

V and J are TRBV5-5 and TRBJ2-7; D possibly corresponds to TRBD1 (6 bases). CDR1 and CDR2 (germline): SGHKS, YYEKEE (reference sequence). V was trimmed by 0 bases and J by 5 bases, leaving 18 bases between them. The CDR3 has 16 residues. The CDR3, as DNA: TGTGCCAGCAGCTTGGTTTTGACAGGATTTTTCGACGAGCAGTACTTC. As protein: CASSLVLTGFFDEQYF.

This chain links TRBV27 with TRBJ2-7; 11 bases are a match to TRBD1. This CDR3 region has 15 residues. The germline V gene has CDR1 MNHEY and CDR2 SMNVEV (reference sequence). V was clipped by 1 base and J by 7 bases; unmatched bases: 6. The CDR3 region has the DNA TGTGCCAGCAGTTTATTGGGACAGGGGGACCGAGAGCAGTACTTC. Encoded protein: CASSLLGQGDREQYF.

The V gene is TRBV7-8, the J gene TRBJ2-1; D is uncertain. The CDR3 extends over 12 amino acids. From germline, CDR1 is SGHVS and CDR2 FQNEAQ. V dropped 3 bases and J dropped 2 bases, with 2 bases sitting between them. This chain's CDR3 is CASSFAYNEQFF. DNA for the CDR3: TGTGCCAGCAGCTTTGCCTACAATGAGCAGTTCTTC.

The chain joins TRBV15 to TRBJ2-1, with TRBD2 identical over 8 bases. CDR1 and CDR2 from the germline V gene are LNHNV and YYDKDF (reference sequence). With 0 bases clipped from V and 4 bases from J, the junction kept 5 bases outside the gene matches. The length of the CDR3 is 16 residues. CDR3 sequence reads: CATSRDRSGGYNEQFF. In nucleotides, the CDR3 is TGTGCCACCAGCAGAGATCGGAGCGGGGGTTACAATGAGCAGTTCTTC.

V usage is TRBV10-3 and J usage is TRBJ2-5; D ambiguous. With 0 bases removed from V and 5 bases from J, the gap between germline ends came to 10 bases. The CDR3 consists of 14 residues. Germline assignment: CDR1 ENHRY and CDR2 SYGVKD. CDR3 sequence reads: CAISESSSIETQYF. The CDR3 DNA reads as TGTGCCATCAGTGAGTCTTCGAGTATCGAGACCCAGTACTTC.

On this clone: Other DNA sequences of this sample code for an identical CDR3. The chain recombines TRBV20-1 with TRBJ2-7; no firm D call. In germline, CDR1 is DFQATT, CDR2 SNEGSKA (reference sequence). There are 11 residues in the CDR3. V was pared by 6 bases and J by 3 bases, with 9 bases between. CDR3 coding DNA: TGCAGTGCCCCCCGAGGCTACGAGCAGTACTTC. It codes for CSAPRGYEQYF.

Worth noting for this clone: Other DNA sequences in the same sample also yield this CDR3. The chain is built from TRBV27 and TRBJ2-1, with TRBD2 as a possible D gene (6 bases). Germline CDR1 MNHEY, CDR2 SMNVEV (reference sequence). The CDR3 contains 13 residues. V was clipped by 3 bases and J by 5 bases, with 8 bases between them. The CDR3 bases are TGTGCCAGCAGTTTCGGCGGGGACAATGAGCAGTTCTTC. This translates into CASSFGGDNEQFF.

This clone came up once. The rearrangement links TRBV6-1 to TRBJ1-3; maybe TRBD1 (5 bases). Trimming left V 0 bases short and J 0 bases short, with 21 bases between. Germline-derived CDR1 and CDR2 are MNHNS and SASEGT. The CDR3 is 20 residues long. The CDR3 sequence: CASSEAGSRAGYYSGNTIYF. The DNA for the CDR3 is TGTGCCAGCAGTGAAGCAGGTTCGCGGGCAGGGTACTACTCTGGAAACACCATATATTTT.

This chain uses TRBV27 with TRBJ2-7; 10 bases fit TRBD1. Germline trimming cut 6 bases from V and 7 bases from J; bases unmatched to any gene: 12. CDR1 is MNHEY, CDR2 SMNVEV, per germline (reference sequence). CDR3 length: 15 amino acids. CDR3 amino acids: CASSPTGTGVREQYF. The DNA of the CDR3 is TGTGCCAGCAGCCCAACCGGGACAGGGGTAAGGGAGCAGTACTTC.

Only one count was recorded for this clone. V is TRBV15 and J is TRBJ2-6, with D unclear. V was cut by 5 bases and J by 4 bases, with 9 bases left in between. Germline V CDR1 and CDR2: LNHNV, YYDKDF (reference sequence). This CDR3 spans 14 amino acids. CDR3 residues: CATSPGDGANVLTF. CDR3 sequence (DNA): TGTGCCACCAGCCCAGGAGACGGGGCCAACGTCCTGACTTTC.

The J gene is TRBJ2-3, the V gene TRBV15; D call uncertain. Trimming removed 0 bases at V and 0 bases at J, with 7 bases between. The CDR3 runs 15 residues. Germline assignment: CDR1 LNHNV and CDR2 YYDKDF (reference sequence). The CDR3 DNA reads TGTGCCACCAGCAGAGATATGGCCAGCACAGATACGCAGTATTTT. Its protein product is CATSRDMASTDTQYF.